The T cell receptor (beta chain) described here comes from a study of molecular identifiers for immune sequencing clone quantification. MiXCR, run by TCRdb on the PCR reads, gives a single entry per CDR3 protein. Among about 640,000 distinct CDR3 sequences listed, 20% were seen once. Germline V CDR1 and CDR2: SEHNR, FQNEAQ (reference sequence). The V gene end was trimmed by 5 bases and the J gene end by 5 bases; junction bases not matched to a gene: 7. The CDR3 length is 15 residues. Sequenced input: naive CD8+ T cells from blood, with Jurkat cell RNA spiked in. This sample's subset: FACS-sorted CD8+CD4-CCR7+CD45RA+ naive T cells. The origin of this receptor is a human donor in good health. Some libraries in this study had Jurkat cell RNA spiked in. The chain carries TRBV7-9 and TRBJ2-5; 11 nucleotides align to TRBD1. CDR3 coding DNA: TGTGCCAGCAGCATCGGACAGGGGGCGTACGAGACCCAGTACTTC. Its translation: CASSIGQGAYETQYF.